This passage covers 3 T cell receptor beta chains from one sample sequenced in a study of shared clonotypes between healthy human individuals. The table came from immunoSEQ multiplex PCR; TCRdb's copy has only in-frame clones and leaves some out. Of some 1.4 million clones in the sample, roughly 96% were seen once. Sequenced sample: naive CD4+ T cells sorted from blood. As for subset: CD45RA+ positively selected. All receptors come from a man aged 30 to 45 in good health.

The V gene is TRBV2, the J gene TRBJ2-3; 12 positions agree with TRBD2. V lost 0 bases to trimming and J lost 4 bases; unmatched junction nucleotides: 8. The length of the CDR3 is 18 residues. Germline V CDR1 and CDR2: SNHLY, FYNNEI. CDR3 sequence: CASSEAPGTSGRADTQYF. CDR3 sequence (DNA): TGTGCCAGCAGTGAAGCGCCCGGGACTAGCGGGCGTGCAGATACGCAGTATTTT.

The chain employs TRBV5-3 and TRBJ2-5; TRBD1 matches at 7 bases. TRBV5-3 is annotated as an ORF whose role is uncertain. The CDR3 spans 17 residues. V trimming: 3 bases; J trimming: 4 bases; junction bases outside the gene matches: 15. This chain's CDR3 is CARSCGFIGGLGETQYF. Here the CDR3 DNA reads TGTGCCAGAAGCTGTGGTTTCATAGGGGGCTTAGGAGAGACCCAGTACTTC.

This clone appeared a single time. V gene TRBV5-4 combines with J gene TRBJ1-4; D not resolved. Between the trimmed V and J ends, which lost 2 bases and 5 bases, there was a span of 7 bases. CDR3 length equals 13 residues. Germline-derived CDR1 and CDR2 are SGHNT and YYREEE (reference sequence). CDR3 protein: CASSFRENEKLFF. The CDR3, as DNA: TGTGCCAGCAGCTTTAGGGAGAATGAAAAACTGTTTTTT.